This T cell receptor beta chain came from a study of cytomegalovirus exposure and HLA in healthy donors. Study results and caveats: Reportedly, fewer N-insertions than the approximately 700-donor mean appeared in an Asian-associated ancestry cluster in a later analysis. Later examination showed HLA-associated TCR beta chains had greater clonal expansion than equally common others. When the data were analyzed later, several of the most significant clusters appeared to be linked to common viral pathogens. In an earlier analysis, most TCR beta V segments were productive about 90% or about 30% of the time.

Trimming left V 0 bases short and J 3 bases short, with 9 bases between. Germline V CDR1 and CDR2: MNHNS, SASEGT. The CDR3 has 16 residues. This clone occurred a few times. The antigen is not known. Researchers ran the PCR with 60 Vbeta and 13 Jbeta primers. TCRdb keeps only in-frame clones here, not all; method: immunoSEQ multiplex PCR. Of approximately 120,000 clones detected, roughly 76% appear once; the ten largest clones hold 6.5% to 8.5%. The chain has TRBV6-1 and TRBJ1-6; weak D call: TRBD1 (5 bases). This clonotype originated in a woman aged 45-65 years in good health and CMV-seropositive. Material: PBMCs. CDR3 nucleotide sequence: TGTGCCAGCAGTGAAGCGGGACTCTACTATAATTCACCCCTCCACTTT. Its translation: CASSEAGLYYNSPLHF.